This TCR beta chain comes out of a study of T-cell memory formation after mild COVID-19. As for the study in general: Clusters of TCRs were largely donor specific.

The CDR3 is made up of 15 amino acids. Trimming at V came to 1 base and at J to 6 bases, leaving 5 bases not matched to a gene. Germline V lookup: CDR1 SGHVS, CDR2 FQNEAQ. This clonotype appeared a few times. TCRdb analysed the 5' RACE reads with MiXCR anew, one entry per CDR3 protein. The table has tens of thousands of distinct CDR3 sequences, around a tenth seen once. Sequencing was performed on PBMCs or a T cell subset sorted from them (not recorded which). The chain recombines TRBV7-8 with TRBJ2-3, with 9 positions matching TRBD2. This receptor was obtained from a man aged 18 to 30 who had mild COVID-19 (a few samples of this study predate the infection). Cell type and time point are not known. The CDR3 loop reads CASSLGGLASDTQYF. The CDR3 DNA reads as TGTGCCAGCAGCTTAGGGGGACTAGCATCGGATACGCAGTATTTT. The variable domain in full, completed from reference TRBV7-8 and TRBJ2-3, reads GAGVSQSPRYKVAKRGQDVALRCDPISGHVSLFWYQQALGQGPEFLTYFQNEAQLDKSGLPSDRFFAERPEGSVSTLKIQRTQQEDSAVYLCASSLGGLASDTQYFGPGTRLTVL.